A selection of T cell receptor beta chains follows, all from one sample in a study of blood T cell repertoires in COVID-19. The assay was immunoSEQ multiplex PCR, and TCRdb's table has in-frame clones only and misses some. The sample consists of some 120,000 clones, around 63% of them appearing once. Sequencing used peripheral blood. The receptors shown here come from a woman between 65 and 79 years old with acute or convalescent COVID-19. The CDR3 runs from the conserved cysteine through the conserved F or W. The D gene is left open where the match is weak. Clone size, where shown, is once, few, many, or a class for clones that have expanded.

- once TRBJ2-3 TRBV9 CASSPGLTGLAGGTQYF TGTGCCAGCAGCCCGGGACTTACGGGATTGGCCGGTGGTACGCAGTATTTT
TRBD1 - TRBJ2-3 TRBV4-1 CASSQVRQGKTDTQYF TGCGCCAGCAGCCAAGTACGACAGGGTAAGACAGATACGCAGTATTTT
- once TRBJ1-4 TRBV5-1 CASSLGQSATNEKLFF TGCGCCAGCAGCTTGGGACAGTCTGCAACTAATGAAAAACTGTTTTTT
- - TRBJ2-3 TRBV7-2 CASSSRLISQYF TGTGCCAGCAGCTCCCGACTAATATCGCAGTATTTT
TRBD1 - TRBJ1-2 TRBV10-3 CAISRGQGDGYTF TGTGCCATCAGCCGTGGACAGGGGGATGGCTACACCTTC
- - TRBJ2-5 TRBV4-2 CASSQDYGDSSTQYF TGTGCCAGCAGCCAAGATTATGGGGACTCCTCGACCCAGTACTTC
TRBD1 once TRBJ1-2 TRBV6-5 CASSSDRVIIAYGYTF TGTGCCAGCAGTTCGGACAGGGTCATAATTGCCTATGGCTACACCTTC
- once TRBJ2-7 TRBV21-1 CASSKEAGAGTSDSYEQYF TGTGCCAGCAGCAAAGAAGCAGGGGCCGGGACTAGCGACTCCTACGAGCAGTACTTC
TRBD1 - TRBJ2-3 TRBV9 CASSVALTGTGNTDTQYF TGTGCCAGCAGCGTAGCTTTAACCGGGACAGGGAACACAGATACGCAGTATTTT
- few TRBJ2-7 TRBV30 CAWTTGYEQYF TGTGCCTGGACGACAGGTTACGAGCAGTACTTC
TRBD1 - TRBJ1-2 TRBV4-3 CASSQDEGTAYGYTF TGCGCCAGCAGCCAAGATGAAGGGACAGCCTATGGCTACACCTTC